This T cell receptor (beta chain) is from a study of regulatory T cells in long-lasting Graves disease. This sample's time point: newly diagnosed GD, antithyroid drugs for less than 3 months. PBMCs provided the RNA from which the TCR library was made. Diagnoses of Graves' disease were made by American Thyroid Association guidelines. Germline CDR1 is SGHRS and CDR2 is YFSETQ. V gave up 2 bases and J gave up 10 bases; unmatched junction bases: 8. This CDR3 spans 15 amino acids. CDR3 regions were amplified by Arm-PCR using iRepertoire HTBI primers to build TCR beta libraries. TCRdb reprocessed the multiplex PCR reads via MiXCR and lists one record per CDR3 protein. The sample yields about 470,000 distinct CDR3 sequences, about 15% seen once. This sample also belongs to another study, concerning T cells in Graves' hyperthyroidism and ophthalmopathy.

This chain joins TRBV5-1 and TRBJ1-6, with 8 nucleotides matching TRBD1. This sequence originates from a woman younger than 45 with Graves disease. Here the sequenced sample was peripheral blood mononuclear cells (PBMCs), taken at new diagnosis, from a patient treated with antithyroid drugs. CDR3 sequence (DNA): TGCGCCAGCAGCTTACTGACAGGGGTTTCCTCACCCCTCCACTTT. This codes for CASSLLTGVSSPLHF.